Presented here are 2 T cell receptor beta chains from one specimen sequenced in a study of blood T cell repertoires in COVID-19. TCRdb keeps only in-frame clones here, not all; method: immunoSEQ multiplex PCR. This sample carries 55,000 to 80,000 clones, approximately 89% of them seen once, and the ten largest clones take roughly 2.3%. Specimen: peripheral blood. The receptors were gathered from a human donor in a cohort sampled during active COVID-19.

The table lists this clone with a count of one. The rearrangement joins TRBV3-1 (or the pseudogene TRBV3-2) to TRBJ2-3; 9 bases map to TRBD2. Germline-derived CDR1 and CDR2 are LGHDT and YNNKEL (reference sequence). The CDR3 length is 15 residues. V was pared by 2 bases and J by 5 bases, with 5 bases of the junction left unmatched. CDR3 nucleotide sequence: TGTGCCAGCAGCCAACGCGGGGGGGCAGGAGATACGCAGTATTTT. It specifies CASSQRGGAGDTQYF.

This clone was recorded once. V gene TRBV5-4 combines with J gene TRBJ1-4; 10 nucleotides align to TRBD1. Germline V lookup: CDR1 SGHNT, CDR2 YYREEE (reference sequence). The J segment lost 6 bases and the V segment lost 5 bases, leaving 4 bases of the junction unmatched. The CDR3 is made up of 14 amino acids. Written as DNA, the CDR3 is TGTGCCAGCAGTTCGACAGGGGGCGATGAAAAACTGTTTTTT. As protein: CASSSTGGDEKLFF.